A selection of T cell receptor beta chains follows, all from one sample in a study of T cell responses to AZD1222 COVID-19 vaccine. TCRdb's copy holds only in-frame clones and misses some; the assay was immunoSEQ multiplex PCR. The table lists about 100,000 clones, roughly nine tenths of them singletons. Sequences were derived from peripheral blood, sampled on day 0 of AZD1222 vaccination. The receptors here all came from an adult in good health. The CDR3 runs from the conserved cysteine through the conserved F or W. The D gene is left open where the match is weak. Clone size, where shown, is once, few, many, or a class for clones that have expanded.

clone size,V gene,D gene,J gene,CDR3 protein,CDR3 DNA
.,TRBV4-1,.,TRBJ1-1,CASSPIGVTEAFF,TGCGCCAGCAGCCCAATCGGGGTCACTGAAGCTTTCTTT
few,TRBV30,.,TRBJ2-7,CAWSVDSGLSEQYF,TGTGCCTGGAGTGTGGACAGCGGTCTATCCGAGCAGTACTTC
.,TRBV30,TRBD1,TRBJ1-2,CAWRVQGAVSGYTF,TGTGCCTGGAGGGTACAGGGGGCCGTTAGCGGCTACACCTTC
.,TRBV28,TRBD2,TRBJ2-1,CASSFPWTSGSNEQFF,TGTGCCAGCAGTTTCCCATGGACTAGCGGGAGCAATGAGCAGTTCTTC
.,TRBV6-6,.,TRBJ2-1,CASSYGRARNEQFF,TGTGCCAGCAGTTACGGAAGGGCTCGTAATGAGCAGTTCTTC
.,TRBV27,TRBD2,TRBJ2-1,CASSSAGPIFSYNEQFF,TGTGCCAGCAGTTCAGCGGGGCCGATATTTTCCTACAATGAGCAGTTCTTC
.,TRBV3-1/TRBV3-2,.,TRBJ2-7,CASSPRVGLLYEQYF,TGTGCCAGCAGCCCGAGAGTCGGATTACTGTACGAGCAGTACTTC
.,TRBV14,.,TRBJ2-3,CASSPFGGRGDTQYF,TGTGCCAGCAGCCCCTTCGGGGGCCGGGGAGATACGCAGTATTTT
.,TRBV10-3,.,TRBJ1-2,CAISESTDYYGYTF,TGTGCCATCAGTGAGTCGACAGACTACTATGGCTACACCTTC
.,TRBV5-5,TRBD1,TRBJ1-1,CASVLGTGTGRAEAFF,TGTGCCAGCGTGCTCGGGACAGGGACCGGGCGGGCTGAAGCTTTCTTT
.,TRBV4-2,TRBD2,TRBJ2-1,CASSQDKGLAGVNEQFF,TGTGCCAGCAGCCAAGATAAGGGGCTAGCGGGAGTTAATGAGCAGTTCTTC
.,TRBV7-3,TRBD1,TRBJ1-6,CASSTGTANSPLHF,TGTGCCAGCAGCACTGGGACAGCAAATTCACCCCTCCACTTT
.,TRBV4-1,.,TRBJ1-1,CASSPPIVRADMNTEAFF,TGCGCCAGCAGCCCCCCGATTGTTCGGGCAGACATGAACACTGAAGCTTTCTTT
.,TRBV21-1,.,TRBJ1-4,CASSTKWQGSCEKLFF,TGTGCCAGCAGCACAAAATGGCAGGGGTCGTGTGAAAAACTGTTTTTT
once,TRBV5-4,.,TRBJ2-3,CASSLGFLRGDTQYF,TGTGCCAGCAGCTTGGGCTTTTTAAGGGGAGATACGCAGTATTTT
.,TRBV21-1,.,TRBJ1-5,CASAQGRVIYQPQHF,TGTGCCAGCGCCCAGGGCAGGGTGATTTATCAGCCCCAGCATTTT
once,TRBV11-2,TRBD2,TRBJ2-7,CASSFSASGKYEQYF,TGTGCCAGCAGCTTTTCAGCTAGCGGGAAGTACGAGCAGTACTTC
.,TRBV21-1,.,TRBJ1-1,CASSKGSGYRRENTEAFF,TGTGCCAGCAGCAAAGGGTCCGGATATCGTAGGGAGAACACTGAAGCTTTCTTT
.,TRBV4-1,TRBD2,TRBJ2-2,CASSQDHLAGGTGELFF,TGCGCCAGCAGCCAAGATCATCTAGCGGGGGGGACCGGGGAGCTGTTTTTT
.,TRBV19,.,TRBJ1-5,CASTATQGLGNQPQHF,TGTGCCAGTACCGCAACTCAGGGGCTTGGCAATCAGCCCCAGCATTTT
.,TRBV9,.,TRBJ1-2,CASSVDLANYGYTF,TGTGCCAGCAGCGTAGATCTGGCTAACTATGGCTACACCTTC
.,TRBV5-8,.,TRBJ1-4,CASSQEGPREKLFF,TGTGCCAGCAGCCAAGAGGGACCTCGAGAAAAACTGTTTTTT
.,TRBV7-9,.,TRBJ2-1,CASSLQGNQFF,TGTGCCAGCAGCCTCCAGGGCAATCAGTTCTTC
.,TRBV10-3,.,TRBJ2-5,CASRDEQETQYF,TGTGCCAGCCGGGACGAACAAGAGACCCAGTACTTC
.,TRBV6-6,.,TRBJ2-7,CASSYSTTYEQYF,TGTGCCAGCAGTTACTCGACTACCTACGAGCAGTACTTC
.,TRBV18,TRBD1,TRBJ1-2,CASSPPGDRSANYGYTF,TGTGCCAGCTCACCACCCGGGGACAGGTCCGCTAACTATGGCTACACCTTC
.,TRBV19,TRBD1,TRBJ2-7,CASKRGQGYYEQYF,TGTGCCAGTAAAAGGGGACAGGGCTACTACGAGCAGTACTTC
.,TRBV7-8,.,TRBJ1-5,CASSKGYSPHSNQPQHF,TGTGCCAGCAGTAAGGGGTACAGCCCCCATAGCAATCAGCCCCAGCATTTT
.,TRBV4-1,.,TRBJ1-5,CASSVGPVPGNQPQHF,TGCGCCAGCAGCGTCGGGCCCGTTCCGGGCAATCAGCCCCAGCATTTT
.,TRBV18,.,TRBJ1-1,CAAQQGSDTEAFF,TGTGCTGCTCAGCAGGGATCGGACACTGAAGCTTTCTTT
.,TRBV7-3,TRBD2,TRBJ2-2,CASSLLGTSGSSSGELFF,TGTGCCAGCAGCTTATTAGGAACTAGCGGGAGTTCGAGCGGGGAGCTGTTTTTT